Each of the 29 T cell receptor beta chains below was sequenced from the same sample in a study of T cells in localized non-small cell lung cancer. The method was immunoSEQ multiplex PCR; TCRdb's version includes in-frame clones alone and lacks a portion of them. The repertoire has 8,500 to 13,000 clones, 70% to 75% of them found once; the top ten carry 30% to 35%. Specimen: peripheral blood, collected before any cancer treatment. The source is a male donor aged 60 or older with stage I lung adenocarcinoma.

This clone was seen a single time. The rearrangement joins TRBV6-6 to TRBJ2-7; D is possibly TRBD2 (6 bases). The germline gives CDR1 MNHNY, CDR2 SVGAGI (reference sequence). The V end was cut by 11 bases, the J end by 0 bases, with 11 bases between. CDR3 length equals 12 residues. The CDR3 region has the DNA TGTGCCTGCGGACTAAACTCCTACGAGCAGTACTTC. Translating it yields CACGLNSYEQYF.

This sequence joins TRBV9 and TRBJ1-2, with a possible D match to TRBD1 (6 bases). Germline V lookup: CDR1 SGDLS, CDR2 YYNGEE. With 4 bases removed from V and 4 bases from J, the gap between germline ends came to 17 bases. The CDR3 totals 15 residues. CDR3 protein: CASSSGQPNAYGYTF. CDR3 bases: TGTGCCAGCAGCTCCGGACAGCCAAATGCCTATGGCTACACCTTC.

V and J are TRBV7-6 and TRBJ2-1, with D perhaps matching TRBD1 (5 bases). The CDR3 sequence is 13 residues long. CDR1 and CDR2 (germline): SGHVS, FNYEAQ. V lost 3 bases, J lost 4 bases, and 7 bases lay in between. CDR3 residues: CASSFQGYNEQFF. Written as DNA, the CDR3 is TGTGCCAGCAGCTTTCAGGGATACAATGAGCAGTTCTTC.

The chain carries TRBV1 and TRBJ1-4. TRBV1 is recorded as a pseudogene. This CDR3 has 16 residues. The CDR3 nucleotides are TGCACCAGCAGCCAAGATAGTAGGCCTGGATCTGAAAAACTGTTTTTT. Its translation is CTSSQDSRPGSEKLFF.

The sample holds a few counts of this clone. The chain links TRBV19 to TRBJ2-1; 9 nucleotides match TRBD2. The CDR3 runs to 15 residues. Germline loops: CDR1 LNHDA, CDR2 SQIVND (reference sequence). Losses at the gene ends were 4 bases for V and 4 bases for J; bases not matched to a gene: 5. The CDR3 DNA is TGTGCCAGTAGTACGCGGGGGGGCTGGTACAATGAGCAGTTCTTC. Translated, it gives CASSTRGGWYNEQFF.

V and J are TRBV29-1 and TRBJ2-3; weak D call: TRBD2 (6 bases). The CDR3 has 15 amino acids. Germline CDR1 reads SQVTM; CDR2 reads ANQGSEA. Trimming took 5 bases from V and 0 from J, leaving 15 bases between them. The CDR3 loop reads CSVRRGITSTDTQYF. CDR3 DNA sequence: TGCAGCGTTCGGCGGGGAATAACTAGCACAGATACGCAGTATTTT.

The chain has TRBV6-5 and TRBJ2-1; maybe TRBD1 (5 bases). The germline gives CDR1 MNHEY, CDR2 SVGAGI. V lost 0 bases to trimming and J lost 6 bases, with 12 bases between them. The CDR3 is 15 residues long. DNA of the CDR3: TGTGCCAGCAGTTACTCAGGGGAAGGGTCCAATGAGCAGTTCTTC. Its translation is CASSYSGEGSNEQFF.

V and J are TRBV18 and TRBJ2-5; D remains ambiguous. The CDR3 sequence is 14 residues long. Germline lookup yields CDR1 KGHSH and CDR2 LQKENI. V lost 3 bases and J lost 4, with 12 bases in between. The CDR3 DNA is TGTGCCAGCTCACCCAGGAAGACACGAGAGACCCAGTACTTC. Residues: CASSPRKTRETQYF.

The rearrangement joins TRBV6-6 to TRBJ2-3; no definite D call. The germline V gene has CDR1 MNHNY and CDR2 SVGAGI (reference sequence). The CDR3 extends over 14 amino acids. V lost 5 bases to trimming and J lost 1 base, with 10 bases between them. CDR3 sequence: CASSPARGTDTQYF. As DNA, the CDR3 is TGTGCCAGCAGTCCGGCCCGGGGCACAGATACGCAGTATTTT.

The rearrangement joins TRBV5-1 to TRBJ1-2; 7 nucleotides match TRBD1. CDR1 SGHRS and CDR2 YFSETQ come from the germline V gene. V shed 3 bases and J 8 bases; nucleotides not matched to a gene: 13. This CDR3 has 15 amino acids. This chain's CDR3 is CASSSFRGNLEGYTF. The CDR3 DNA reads TGCGCCAGCAGCTCATTCAGGGGGAACCTTGAAGGCTACACCTTC.

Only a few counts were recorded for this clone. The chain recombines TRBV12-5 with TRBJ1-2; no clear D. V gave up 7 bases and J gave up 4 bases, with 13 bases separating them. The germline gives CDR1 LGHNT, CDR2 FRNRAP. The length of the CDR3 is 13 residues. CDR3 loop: CASAPSGSYGYTF. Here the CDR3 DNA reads TGTGCTAGTGCCCCATCGGGGTCCTATGGCTACACCTTC.

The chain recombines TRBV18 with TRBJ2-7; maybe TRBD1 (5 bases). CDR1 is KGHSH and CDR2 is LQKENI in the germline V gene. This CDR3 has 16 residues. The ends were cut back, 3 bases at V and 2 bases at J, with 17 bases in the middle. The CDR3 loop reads CASSPRRSGLAYEQYF. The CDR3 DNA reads TGTGCCAGCTCACCCCGCAGGTCAGGGCTAGCCTACGAGCAGTACTTC.

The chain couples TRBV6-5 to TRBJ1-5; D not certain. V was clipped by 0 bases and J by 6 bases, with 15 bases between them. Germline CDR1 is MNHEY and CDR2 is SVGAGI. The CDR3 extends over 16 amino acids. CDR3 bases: TGTGCCAGCAGTTACTCAGGCCCTTCGGTGGGTCAGCCCCAGCATTTT. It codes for CASSYSGPSVGQPQHF.

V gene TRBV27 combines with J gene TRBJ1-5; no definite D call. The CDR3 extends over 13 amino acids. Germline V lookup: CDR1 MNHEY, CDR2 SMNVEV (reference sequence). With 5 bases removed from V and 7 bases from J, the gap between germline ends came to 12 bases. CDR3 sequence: CASSPGNRQPQHF. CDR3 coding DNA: TGTGCCAGCAGTCCCGGGAACCGCCAGCCCCAGCATTTT.

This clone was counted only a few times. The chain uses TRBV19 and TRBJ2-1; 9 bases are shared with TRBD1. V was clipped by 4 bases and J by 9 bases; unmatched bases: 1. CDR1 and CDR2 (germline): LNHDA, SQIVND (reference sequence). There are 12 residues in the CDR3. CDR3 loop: CASSTQGAEQFF. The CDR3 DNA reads TGTGCCAGTAGTACACAGGGGGCTGAGCAGTTCTTC.

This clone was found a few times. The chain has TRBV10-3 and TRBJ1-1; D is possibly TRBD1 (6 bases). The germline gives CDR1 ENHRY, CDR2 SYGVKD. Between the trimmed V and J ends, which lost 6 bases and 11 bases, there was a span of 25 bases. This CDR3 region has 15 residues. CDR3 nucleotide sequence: TGTGCCATCAGCCCGACTACTAACAGGGTACGTATGGCTTTCTTT. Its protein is CAISPTTNRVRMAFF.

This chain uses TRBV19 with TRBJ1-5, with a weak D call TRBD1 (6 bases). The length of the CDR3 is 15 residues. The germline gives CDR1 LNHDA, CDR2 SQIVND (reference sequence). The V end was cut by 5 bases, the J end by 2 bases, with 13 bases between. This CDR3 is CASSLGALGNQPQHF. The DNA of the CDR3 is TGTGCCAGTAGTCTGGGGGCCTTGGGCAATCAGCCCCAGCATTTT. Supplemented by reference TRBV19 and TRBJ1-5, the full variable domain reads DGGITQSPKYLFRKEGQNVTLSCEQNLNHDAMYWYRQDPGQGLRLIYYSQIVNDFQKGDIAEGYSVSREKKESFPLTVTSAQKNPTAFYLCASSLGALGNQPQHFGDGTRLSIL.

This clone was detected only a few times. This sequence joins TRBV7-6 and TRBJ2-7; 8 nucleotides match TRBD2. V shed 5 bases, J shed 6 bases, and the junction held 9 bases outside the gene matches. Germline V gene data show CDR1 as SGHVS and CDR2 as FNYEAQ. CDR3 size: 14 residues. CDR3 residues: CASSRGVREGEQYF. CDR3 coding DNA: TGTGCCAGCAGCCGAGGAGTCCGGGAGGGCGAGCAGTACTTC.

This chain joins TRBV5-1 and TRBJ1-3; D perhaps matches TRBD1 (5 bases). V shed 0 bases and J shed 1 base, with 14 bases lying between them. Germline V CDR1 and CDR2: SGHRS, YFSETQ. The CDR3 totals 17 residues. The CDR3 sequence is CASSLERIGDSGNTIYF. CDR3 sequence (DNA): TGCGCCAGCAGCTTGGAGCGGATAGGGGATTCTGGAAACACCATATATTTT.

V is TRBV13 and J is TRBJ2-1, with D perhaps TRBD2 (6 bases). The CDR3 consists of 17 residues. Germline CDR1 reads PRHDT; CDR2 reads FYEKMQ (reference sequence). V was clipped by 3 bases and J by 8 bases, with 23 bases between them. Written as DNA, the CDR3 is TGTGCCAGCAGCTTTTGGAGGGTGGGGGGACCCGTCCATGAGCAGTTCTTC. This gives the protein CASSFWRVGGPVHEQFF.

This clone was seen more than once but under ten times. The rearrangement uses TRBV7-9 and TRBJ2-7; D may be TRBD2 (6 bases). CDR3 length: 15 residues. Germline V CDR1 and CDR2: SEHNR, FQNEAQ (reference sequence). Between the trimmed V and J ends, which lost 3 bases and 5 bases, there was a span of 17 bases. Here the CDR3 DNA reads TGTGCCAGCAGCTTGGAACTAGCCGGCCCAAACGAGCAGTACTTC. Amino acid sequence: CASSLELAGPNEQYF. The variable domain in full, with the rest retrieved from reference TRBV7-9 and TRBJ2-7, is DTGVSQNPRHKITKRGQNVTFRCDPISEHNRLYWYRQTLGQGPEFLTYFQNEAQLEKSRLLSDRFSAERPKGSFSTLEIQRTEQGDSAMYLCASSLELAGPNEQYFGPGTRLTVT.

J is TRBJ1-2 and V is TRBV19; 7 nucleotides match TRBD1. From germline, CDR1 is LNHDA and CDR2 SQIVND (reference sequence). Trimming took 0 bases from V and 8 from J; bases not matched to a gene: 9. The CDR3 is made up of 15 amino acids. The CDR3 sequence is CASSIDRGGGEGYTF. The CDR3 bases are TGTGCCAGTAGTATAGATCGCGGAGGGGGCGAAGGCTACACCTTC.

The CDR3 nucleotides read TGTGCCAGCAGGCCTGGGGGGGCTCTCAGGGGGTTTGTTCAGCCCCAGCATTTT. This gives the protein CASRPGGALRGFVQPQHF. The chain carries TRBV27 and TRBJ1-5; 7 bases agree with TRBD1. The V segment lost 6 bases and the J segment 6 bases; nucleotides outside the gene matches: 20. From germline, CDR1 is MNHEY and CDR2 SMNVEV (reference sequence). This CDR3 is 18 amino acids long.

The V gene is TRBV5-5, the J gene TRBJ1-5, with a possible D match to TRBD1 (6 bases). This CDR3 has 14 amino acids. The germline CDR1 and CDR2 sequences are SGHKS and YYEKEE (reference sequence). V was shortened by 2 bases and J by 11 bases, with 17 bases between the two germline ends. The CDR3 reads CASSFSGGPSAQHF. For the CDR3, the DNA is TGTGCCAGCAGCTTCTCTGGGGGGCCCTCAGCCCAGCATTTT.

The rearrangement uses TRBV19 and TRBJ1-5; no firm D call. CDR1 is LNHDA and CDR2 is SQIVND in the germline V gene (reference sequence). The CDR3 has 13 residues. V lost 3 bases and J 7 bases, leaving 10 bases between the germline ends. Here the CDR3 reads CASSMAPGQPQHF. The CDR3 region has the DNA TGTGCCAGTAGTATGGCTCCGGGACAGCCCCAGCATTTT.

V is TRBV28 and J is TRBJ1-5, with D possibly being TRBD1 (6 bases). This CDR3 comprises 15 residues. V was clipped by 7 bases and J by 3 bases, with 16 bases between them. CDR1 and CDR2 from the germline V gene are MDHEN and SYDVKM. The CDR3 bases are TGTGCCAGCACCCGGGGGGACACAGCCAATCAGCCCCAGCATTTT. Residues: CASTRGDTANQPQHF.

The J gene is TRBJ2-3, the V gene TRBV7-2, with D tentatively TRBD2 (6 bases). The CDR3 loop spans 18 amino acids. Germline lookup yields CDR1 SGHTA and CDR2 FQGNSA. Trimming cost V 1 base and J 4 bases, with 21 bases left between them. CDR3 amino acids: CASSLDRRAGLSADTQYF. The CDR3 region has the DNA TGTGCCAGCAGCTTAGACCGGAGAGCGGGCCTGAGCGCAGATACGCAGTATTTT.

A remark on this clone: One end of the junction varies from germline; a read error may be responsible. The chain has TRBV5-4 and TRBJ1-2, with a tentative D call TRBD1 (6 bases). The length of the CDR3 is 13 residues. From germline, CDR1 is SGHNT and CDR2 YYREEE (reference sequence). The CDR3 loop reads CASSQVNRAGYTF. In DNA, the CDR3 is TGCGCCAGCAGCCAAGTGAACAGGGCTGGCTACACCTTC.

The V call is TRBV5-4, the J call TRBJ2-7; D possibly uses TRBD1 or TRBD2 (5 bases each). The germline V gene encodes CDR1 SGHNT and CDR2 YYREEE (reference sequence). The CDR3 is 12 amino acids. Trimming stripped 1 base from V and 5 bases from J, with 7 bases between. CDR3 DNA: TGTGCCAGCAGCTTGCGGGACCACGAGCAGTACTTC. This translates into CASSLRDHEQYF.